A single sample gave rise to the 8 T cell receptor beta chains below, sequenced in a study of beta chain features in type 1 diabetes. Of the isolated RNA, all was reverse transcribed, and so the sequenced material was expressed TCRB transcripts. Sequencing was performed with immunoSEQ multiplex PCR; in TCRdb, only in-frame clones are kept and a portion is missing. Of around 44,000 clones listed, approximately 48% were seen once; the top ten hold about 0.24%. The specimen was stem cell memory CD4+ T cells from blood. These receptors originate from a woman aged 25 to 45 in good health.

The chain employs TRBV11-2 and TRBJ2-3; 8 nucleotides align to TRBD1. The germline CDR1 and CDR2 sequences are SGHAT and FQNNGV. The CDR3 totals 15 residues. V gave up 0 bases and J gave up 6 bases; unmatched junction bases: 5. The CDR3 coding sequence is TGTGCCAGCAGCTTAGACAGGGGGCGCGCGGATACGCAGTATTTT. Translated: CASSLDRGRADTQYF. Drawing the rest from reference TRBV11-2 and TRBJ2-3, the complete variable domain is EAGVAQSPRYKIIEKRQSVAFWCNPISGHATLYWYQQILGQGPKLLIQFQNNGVVDDSQLPKDRFSAERLKGVDSTLKIQPAKLEDSAVYLCASSLDRGRADTQYFGPGTRLTVL.

The rearrangement joins TRBV6-5 to TRBJ1-1; TRBD1 matches 10 bases. CDR3 length: 14 amino acids. With 6 bases clipped from V and 7 bases from J, the junction kept 8 bases outside the gene matches. Germline V gene lookup returns CDR1 MNHEY and CDR2 SVGAGI. The chain's CDR3 is CASRDRGHGNEAFF. CDR3 bases: TGTGCCAGCAGAGACAGGGGGCACGGCAATGAAGCTTTCTTT.

The V call is TRBV27, the J call TRBJ2-7; 8 nucleotides line up with TRBD1. V gave up 4 bases and J gave up 5 bases; unmatched junction bases: 7. From germline, CDR1 is MNHEY and CDR2 SMNVEV (reference sequence). The CDR3 contains 14 residues. In DNA, the CDR3 is TGTGCCAGCAGTTCGATACAGGGGGGCCACGAGCAGTACTTC. Encoded protein: CASSSIQGGHEQYF.

The rearrangement uses TRBV5-1 and TRBJ2-1, with a possible D match to TRBD1 (6 bases). The CDR3 has 14 residues. From germline, CDR1 is SGHRS and CDR2 YFSETQ. The germline V and J ends were trimmed by 0 bases and 3 bases, with 7 bases remaining between them. In DNA, the CDR3 is TGCGCCAGCAGCTTGGTGGACAGCTACAATGAGCAGTTCTTC. Protein: CASSLVDSYNEQFF. The variable domain in full, completed from reference TRBV5-1 and TRBJ2-1, reads KAGVTQTPRYLIKTRGQQVTLSCSPISGHRSVSWYQQTPGQGLQFLFEYFSETQRNKGNFPGRFSGRQFSNSRSEMNVSTLELGDSALYLCASSLVDSYNEQFFGPGTRLTVL.

This chain uses TRBV5-4 with TRBJ2-5, with 10 nucleotides matching TRBD1. Germline V CDR1 and CDR2: SGHNT, YYREEE (reference sequence). V lost 3 bases and J lost 5; bases outside the gene matches: 7. The CDR3 covers 15 residues. CDR3 bases: TGTGCCAGCAGCTCTAAGACAGGGGGCTTGGAGACCCAGTACTTC. Protein sequence: CASSSKTGGLETQYF.

This chain links TRBV7-3 with TRBJ2-1, with a possible D match to TRBD1 (5 bases). V was cut by 2 bases and J by 5 bases, with 13 bases left in between. The CDR3 is 15 residues long. Germline CDR1 is SGHTA and CDR2 is FQGTGA. The CDR3 sequence: CASSLGFTGDNEQFF. The CDR3 DNA reads TGTGCCAGCAGCTTAGGGTTTACAGGAGACAATGAGCAGTTCTTC.

This clone was detected only once. V usage is TRBV5-6 and J usage is TRBJ1-2, with a weak D call TRBD1 (5 bases). The germline V and J ends were trimmed by 3 bases and 2 bases, with 17 bases remaining between them. The CDR3 is made up of 16 amino acids. Germline V CDR1 and CDR2: SGHDT, YYEEEE. The CDR3, as DNA: TGTGCCAGCAGCTGGACAAGGACGGATTCGAACTATGGCTACACCTTC. As protein: CASSWTRTDSNYGYTF. The full variable domain, completed using reference TRBV5-6 and TRBJ1-2, is DAGVTQSPTHLIKTRGQQVTLRCSPKSGHDTVSWYQQALGQGPQFIFQYYEEEERQRGNFPDRFSGHQFPNYSSELNVNALLLGDSALYLCASSWTRTDSNYGYTFGSGTRLTVV.

This sequence joins TRBV6-6 and TRBJ2-5; 9 bases are shared with TRBD2. V lost 0 bases, J lost 4 bases, and 6 bases stayed unmatched. This CDR3 region has 16 residues. The germline V gene has CDR1 MNHNY and CDR2 SVGAGI (reference sequence). DNA for the CDR3: TGTGCCAGCAGTTACTCTAGCGGGAGTTCGTCAGAGACCCAGTACTTC. Translation: CASSYSSGSSSETQYF.